These 13 T cell receptor beta chains originate from one sample sequenced in a study of CD8 T cells in Susac syndrome. Random hexamers served to reverse transcribe about 0.5 to 1 ug RNA. One entry per CDR3 protein results from TCRdb running MiXCR on the immunoSEQ multiplex PCR reads. The table includes about 250,000 distinct CDR3 sequences, roughly 93% detected once. Specimen: CD4+ T cells from PBMCs. The source is a human donor with multiple sclerosis.

This chain links TRBV29-1 with TRBJ1-3; the D is unclear. The CDR3 runs 13 residues. The V and J ends lost 4 bases and 4 bases respectively, with 11 bases between them. Germline V CDR1 and CDR2: SQVTM, ANQGSEA. CDR3 in DNA: TGCAGCGTTGGGTCCGGGTTGGGAAACACCATATATTTT. This encodes CSVGSGLGNTIYF.

Here the CDR3 reads CSARDRGTQETQYF. The DNA for the CDR3 is TGCAGTGCTAGAGATCGGGGTACTCAAGAGACCCAGTACTTC. V is TRBV20-1 and J is TRBJ2-5, with D possibly being TRBD2 (5 bases). V gave up 0 bases and J gave up 2 bases, with 10 bases separating them. This CDR3 region has 14 residues. The germline CDR1 and CDR2 sequences are DFQATT and SNEGSKA (reference sequence).

The V call is TRBV5-1, the J call TRBJ1-1; 7 nucleotides align to TRBD1. Losses at the gene ends were 5 bases for V and 3 bases for J; bases not matched to a gene: 10. The CDR3 is made up of 15 amino acids. Germline CDR1 reads SGHRS; CDR2 reads YFSETQ. The CDR3 sequence is CASRRQGDGYTEAFF. CDR3 nucleotide sequence: TGCGCCAGCAGACGTCAGGGGGACGGGTACACTGAAGCTTTCTTT. Combining the CDR3 with reference TRBV5-1 and TRBJ1-1 gives the whole variable domain KAGVTQTPRYLIKTRGQQVTLSCSPISGHRSVSWYQQTPGQGLQFLFEYFSETQRNKGNFPGRFSGRQFSNSRSEMNVSTLELGDSALYLCASRRQGDGYTEAFFGQGTRLTVV.

V usage is TRBV3-1 and J usage is TRBJ1-1, with D possibly TRBD1 on 5 matching bases. Trimming shortened V by 3 bases and J by 11 bases, and 16 bases separated the two germline ends. Germline assignment: CDR1 LGHDT and CDR2 YNNKEL (reference sequence). CDR3 length: 13 residues. In nucleotides, the CDR3 is TGTGCCAGCAGCCAGGGGGGGAGGCTGAGGGCTTTCTTT. Residues: CASSQGGRLRAFF.

The gene calls are TRBV10-3 and TRBJ2-7; D is unclear. Germline CDR1 and CDR2: ENHRY and SYGVKD. V lost 4 bases and J lost 6, with 10 bases in between. This CDR3 region has 12 residues. Here the CDR3 reads CAISGGAGEQYV. CDR3 nucleotides: TGTGCCATCAGTGGCGGCGCCGGCGAGCAGTACGTC.

The chain joins TRBV7-2 to TRBJ1-2; D remains ambiguous. The CDR3 sequence is 12 residues long. V dropped 1 base and J dropped 8 bases, with 8 bases sitting between them. CDR1 and CDR2 (germline): SGHTA, FQGNSA. CDR3 in amino acids: CASSLGVVGYTF. The DNA for the CDR3 is TGTGCCAGCAGCTTAGGCGTAGTAGGCTACACCTTC.

The gene calls are TRBV29-1 and TRBJ1-2; 7 bases are a match to TRBD1. V lost 1 base and J lost 6; bases outside the gene matches: 11. The CDR3 is 15 amino acids. Germline V lookup: CDR1 SQVTM, CDR2 ANQGSEA. The CDR3 DNA follows: TGCAGCGTTGAAGTGGCGGAGGGGGCGATCGATGGCTACACCTTC. Translation: CSVEVAEGAIDGYTF.

The V and J genes are TRBV27 and TRBJ2-2; TRBD1 matches at 11 bases. V lost 6 bases, J lost 4 bases, and 25 bases stayed unmatched. Germline assignment: CDR1 MNHEY and CDR2 SMNVEV (reference sequence). The CDR3 contains 22 residues. DNA of the CDR3: TGTGCCAGCAGGCGTATCACCGGGACAGGGGGGGAGCGGGAGCGGGGCACCGGGGAGCTGTTTTTT. The encoded protein is CASRRITGTGGERERGTGELFF.

The rearrangement links TRBV6-1 to TRBJ1-1, with TRBD1 as a possible D gene (6 bases). This CDR3 comprises 13 residues. Looked up from germline, CDR1 is MNHNS and CDR2 is SASEGT. V lost 7 bases to trimming and J lost 6 bases, with 15 bases between them. In nucleotides, the CDR3 is TGTGCCAGCACTCGAAGGGGGACCTCTGAAGCTTTCTTT. This codes for CASTRRGTSEAFF.

This clonotype was observed once. The chain uses TRBV7-2 and TRBJ2-3; maybe TRBD2 (6 bases). V lost 4 bases and J 5 bases, leaving 10 bases between the germline ends. The CDR3 totals 13 residues. Per germline, CDR1 SGHTA and CDR2 FQGNSA. CDR3 nucleotide sequence: TGTGCCAGCAGCTGGGGGGATGGAGATACGCAGTATTTT. Amino acids: CASSWGDGDTQYF.

This sequence joins TRBV19 and TRBJ1-4, with 12 bases fitting TRBD1. Losses at the gene ends were 5 bases for V and 7 bases for J; bases not matched to a gene: 8. CDR3 length: 16 residues. The germline gives CDR1 LNHDA, CDR2 SQIVND (reference sequence). This CDR3 is CASSPLGDRGREKLFF. The CDR3 bases are TGTGCCAGTAGTCCCCTCGGGGACAGGGGGCGTGAAAAACTGTTTTTT.

The CDR3 DNA is TGTGCCAGCAGTCCCCGACTAGCCGGGGTGGGTGAGCAGTTCTTC. Its translation: CASSPRLAGVGEQFF. The chain carries TRBV6-5 and TRBJ2-1; 7 bases agree with TRBD2. Germline V gene data show CDR1 as MNHEY and CDR2 as SVGAGI. The CDR3 has 15 amino acids. The trim removed 5 bases at V and 9 bases at J, leaving 13 bases unmatched.

This chain connects TRBV7-2 to TRBJ2-3; 10 nucleotides match TRBD2. The V gene's germline CDR1 is SGHTA and CDR2 FQGNSA. CDR3 size: 16 residues. Trimming took 2 bases from V and 1 from J; bases not matched to a gene: 3. The CDR3 loop is CASSLSLAGGTDTQYF. As DNA, the CDR3 is TGTGCCAGCAGCTTATCCCTAGCGGGGGGCACAGATACGCAGTATTTT.